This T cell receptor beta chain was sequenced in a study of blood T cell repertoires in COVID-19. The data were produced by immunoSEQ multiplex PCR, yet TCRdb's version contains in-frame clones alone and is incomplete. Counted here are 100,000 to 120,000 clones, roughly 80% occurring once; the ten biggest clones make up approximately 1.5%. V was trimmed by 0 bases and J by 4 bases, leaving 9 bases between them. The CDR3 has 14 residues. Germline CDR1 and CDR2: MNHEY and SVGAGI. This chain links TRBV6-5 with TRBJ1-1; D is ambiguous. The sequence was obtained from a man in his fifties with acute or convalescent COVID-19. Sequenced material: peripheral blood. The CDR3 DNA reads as TGTGCCAGCAGTTACTCCGAAGCCGGCACTGAAGCTTTCTTT. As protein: CASSYSEAGTEAFF.